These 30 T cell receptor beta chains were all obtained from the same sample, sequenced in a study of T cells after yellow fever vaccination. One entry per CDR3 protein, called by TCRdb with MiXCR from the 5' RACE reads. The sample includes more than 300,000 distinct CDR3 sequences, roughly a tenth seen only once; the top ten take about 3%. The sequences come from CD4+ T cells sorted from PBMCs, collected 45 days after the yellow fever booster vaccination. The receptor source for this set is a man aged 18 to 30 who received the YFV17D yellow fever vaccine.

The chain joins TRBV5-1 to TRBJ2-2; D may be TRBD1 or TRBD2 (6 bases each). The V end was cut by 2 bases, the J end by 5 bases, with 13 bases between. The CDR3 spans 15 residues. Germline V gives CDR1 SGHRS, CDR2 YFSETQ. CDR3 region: CASSFEGGRTGELFF. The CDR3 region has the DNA TGCGCCAGCAGCTTCGAGGGGGGACGGACCGGGGAGCTGTTTTTT.

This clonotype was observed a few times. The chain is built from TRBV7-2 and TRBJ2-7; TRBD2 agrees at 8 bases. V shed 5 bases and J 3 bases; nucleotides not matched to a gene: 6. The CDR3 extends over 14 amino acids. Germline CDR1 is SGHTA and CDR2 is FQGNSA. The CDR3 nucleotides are TGTGCCAGCAGCCTCCAGCGGGGGAGCTACGAGCAGTACTTC. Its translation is CASSLQRGSYEQYF.

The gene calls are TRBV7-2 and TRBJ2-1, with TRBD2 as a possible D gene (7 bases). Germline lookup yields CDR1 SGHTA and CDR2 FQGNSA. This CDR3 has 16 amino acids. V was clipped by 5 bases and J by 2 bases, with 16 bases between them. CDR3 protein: CASSPFGGGPYNEQFF. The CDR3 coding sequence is TGTGCCAGCAGCCCTTTTGGGGGGGGGCCCTACAATGAGCAGTTCTTC.

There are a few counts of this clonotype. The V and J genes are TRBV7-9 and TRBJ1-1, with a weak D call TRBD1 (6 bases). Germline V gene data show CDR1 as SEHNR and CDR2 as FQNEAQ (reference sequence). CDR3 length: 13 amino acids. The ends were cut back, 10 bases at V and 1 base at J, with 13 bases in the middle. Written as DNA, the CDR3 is TGTGCCACGGACAGACTTCAGAACACTGAAGCTTTCTTT. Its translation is CATDRLQNTEAFF. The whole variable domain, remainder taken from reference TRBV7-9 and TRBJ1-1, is DTGVSQNPRHKITKRGQNVTFRCDPISEHNRLYWYRQTLGQGPEFLTYFQNEAQLEKSRLLSDRFSAERPKGSFSTLEIQRTEQGDSAMYLCATDRLQNTEAFFGQGTRLTVV.

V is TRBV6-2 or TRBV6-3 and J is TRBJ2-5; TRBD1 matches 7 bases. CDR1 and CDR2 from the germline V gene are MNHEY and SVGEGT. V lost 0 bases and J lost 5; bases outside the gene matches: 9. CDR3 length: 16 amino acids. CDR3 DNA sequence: TGTGCCAGCAGTTACTCGAGAACAGGGGACCGGGAGACCCAGTACTTC. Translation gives CASSYSRTGDRETQYF.

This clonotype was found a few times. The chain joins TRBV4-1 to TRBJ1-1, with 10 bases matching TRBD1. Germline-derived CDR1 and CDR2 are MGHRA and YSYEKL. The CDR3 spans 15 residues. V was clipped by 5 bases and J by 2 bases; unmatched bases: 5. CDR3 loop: CASSYPTGGNTEAFF. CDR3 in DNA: TGCGCCAGCAGCTACCCGACAGGGGGCAACACTGAAGCTTTCTTT.

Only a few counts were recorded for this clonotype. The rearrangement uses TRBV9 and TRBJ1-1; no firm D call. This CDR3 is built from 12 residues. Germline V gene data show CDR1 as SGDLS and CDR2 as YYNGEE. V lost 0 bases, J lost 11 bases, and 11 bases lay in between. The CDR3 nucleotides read TGTGCCAGCAGCGTAGTTTTCGGACCGGCTTTCTTT. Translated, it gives CASSVVFGPAFF.

The CDR3 is CSAAGVSGANVLTF. The CDR3 region has the DNA TGCAGTGCTGCCGGAGTGTCTGGGGCCAACGTCCTGACTTTC. The V gene is TRBV20-1, the J gene TRBJ2-6; D call uncertain. In germline, CDR1 is DFQATT, CDR2 SNEGSKA (reference sequence). Deletions cut 5 bases from V and 1 base from J, with 9 bases between. This CDR3 spans 14 amino acids.

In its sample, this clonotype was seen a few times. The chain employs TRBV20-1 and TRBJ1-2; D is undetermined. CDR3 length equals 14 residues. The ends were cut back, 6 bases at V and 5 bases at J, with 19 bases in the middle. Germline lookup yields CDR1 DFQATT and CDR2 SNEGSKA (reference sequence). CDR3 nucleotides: TGCAGTGCCCAGGAGGTAGGGCAGGTGTATGGCTACACCTTC. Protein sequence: CSAQEVGQVYGYTF.

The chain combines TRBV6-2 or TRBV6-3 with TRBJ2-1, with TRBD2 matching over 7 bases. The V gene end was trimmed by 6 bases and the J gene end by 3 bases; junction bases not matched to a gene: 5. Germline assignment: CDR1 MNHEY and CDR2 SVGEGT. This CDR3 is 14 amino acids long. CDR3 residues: CASSLPSGYNEQFF. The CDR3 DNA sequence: TGTGCCAGCAGCCTTCCTAGCGGCTACAATGAGCAGTTCTTC.

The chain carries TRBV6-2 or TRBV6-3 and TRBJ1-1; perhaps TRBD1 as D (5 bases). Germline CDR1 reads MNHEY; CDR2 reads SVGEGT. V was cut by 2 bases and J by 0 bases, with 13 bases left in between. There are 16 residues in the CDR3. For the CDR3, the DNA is TGTGCCAGCAGTTACGGGGGGGGTTTTATGAACACTGAAGCTTTCTTT. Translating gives CASSYGGGFMNTEAFF.

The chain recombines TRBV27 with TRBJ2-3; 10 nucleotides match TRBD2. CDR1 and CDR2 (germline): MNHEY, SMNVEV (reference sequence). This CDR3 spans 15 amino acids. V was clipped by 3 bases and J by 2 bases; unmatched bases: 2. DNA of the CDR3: TGTGCCAGCAGTTTCCTAGCGGGGGACACAGATACGCAGTATTTT. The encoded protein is CASSFLAGDTDTQYF.

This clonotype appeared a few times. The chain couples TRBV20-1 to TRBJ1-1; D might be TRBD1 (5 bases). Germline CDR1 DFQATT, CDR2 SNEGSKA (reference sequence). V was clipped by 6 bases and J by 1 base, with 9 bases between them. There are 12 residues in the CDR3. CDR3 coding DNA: TGCAGTGCCCCCGGACAGAACACTGAAGCTTTCTTT. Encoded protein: CSAPGQNTEAFF.

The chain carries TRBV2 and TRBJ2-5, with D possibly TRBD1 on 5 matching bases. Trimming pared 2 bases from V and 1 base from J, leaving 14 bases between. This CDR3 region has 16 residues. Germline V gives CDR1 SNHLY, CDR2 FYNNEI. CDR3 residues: CASSEQKGGAQETQYF. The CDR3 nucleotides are TGTGCCAGCAGTGAACAAAAAGGTGGGGCCCAAGAGACCCAGTACTTC.

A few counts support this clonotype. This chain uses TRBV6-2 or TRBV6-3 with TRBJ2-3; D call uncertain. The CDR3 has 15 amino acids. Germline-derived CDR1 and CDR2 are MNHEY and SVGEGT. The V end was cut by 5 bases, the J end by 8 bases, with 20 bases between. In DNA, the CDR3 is TGTGCCAGCAGTCCTGGACCCAACCCTCGTTCTACGCAGTATTTT. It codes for CASSPGPNPRSTQYF.

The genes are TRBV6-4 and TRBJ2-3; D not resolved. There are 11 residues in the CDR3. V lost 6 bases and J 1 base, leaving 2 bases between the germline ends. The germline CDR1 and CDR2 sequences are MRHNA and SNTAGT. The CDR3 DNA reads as TGTGCCAGCAGGGGCACAGATACGCAGTATTTT. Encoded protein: CASRGTDTQYF.

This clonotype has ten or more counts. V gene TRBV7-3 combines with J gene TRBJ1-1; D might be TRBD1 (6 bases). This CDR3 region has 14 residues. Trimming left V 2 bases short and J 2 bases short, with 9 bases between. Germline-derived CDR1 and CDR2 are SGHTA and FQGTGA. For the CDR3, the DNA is TGTGCCAGCAGCTTAGGACAGCAAAACACTGAAGCTTTCTTT. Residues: CASSLGQQNTEAFF.

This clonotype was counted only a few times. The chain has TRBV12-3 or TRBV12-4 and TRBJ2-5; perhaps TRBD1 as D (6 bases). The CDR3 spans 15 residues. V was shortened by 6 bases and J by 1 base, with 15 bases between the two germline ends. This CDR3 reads CASRFAGASQETQYF. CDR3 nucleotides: TGTGCCAGCAGGTTCGCAGGGGCCTCCCAAGAGACCCAGTACTTC.

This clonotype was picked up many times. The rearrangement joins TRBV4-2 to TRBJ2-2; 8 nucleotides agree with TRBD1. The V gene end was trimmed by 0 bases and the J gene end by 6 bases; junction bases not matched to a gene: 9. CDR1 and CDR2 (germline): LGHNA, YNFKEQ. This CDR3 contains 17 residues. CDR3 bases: TGTGCCAGCAGCCAAGAATCGCAGGGGGCTTCTTCCGGGGAGCTGTTTTTT. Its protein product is CASSQESQGASSGELFF.

Written as DNA, the CDR3 is TGTGCCAGCAGTGAAGCAGCTAACTATGGCTACACCTTC. Translating it yields CASSEAANYGYTF. The chain has TRBV2 and TRBJ1-2; no clear D gene. V was cut by 0 bases and J by 0 bases, with 2 bases left in between. This CDR3 contains 13 residues. Germline values: CDR1 SNHLY, CDR2 FYNNEI.

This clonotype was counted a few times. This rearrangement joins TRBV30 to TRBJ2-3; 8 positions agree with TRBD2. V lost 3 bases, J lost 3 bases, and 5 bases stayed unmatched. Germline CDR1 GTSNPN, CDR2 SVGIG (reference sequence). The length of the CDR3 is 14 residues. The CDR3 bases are TGTGCCTGGAGGAAGACTAGCGCGACAGATACGCAGTATTTT. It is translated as CAWRKTSATDTQYF.

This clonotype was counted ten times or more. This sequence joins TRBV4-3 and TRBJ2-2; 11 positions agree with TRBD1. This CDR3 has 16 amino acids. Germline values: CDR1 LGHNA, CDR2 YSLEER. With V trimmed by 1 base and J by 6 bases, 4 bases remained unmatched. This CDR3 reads CASSQGQGQGAGELFF. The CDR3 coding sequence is TGCGCCAGCAGCCAAGGCCAGGGACAGGGGGCCGGGGAGCTGTTTTTT.

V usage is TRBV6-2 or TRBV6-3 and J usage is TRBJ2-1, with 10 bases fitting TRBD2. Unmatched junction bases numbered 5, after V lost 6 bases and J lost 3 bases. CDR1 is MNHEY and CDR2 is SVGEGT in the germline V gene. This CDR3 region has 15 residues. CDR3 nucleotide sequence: TGTGCCAGCAGGCAAGCGGGGGGGCACTACAATGAGCAGTTCTTC. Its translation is CASRQAGGHYNEQFF.

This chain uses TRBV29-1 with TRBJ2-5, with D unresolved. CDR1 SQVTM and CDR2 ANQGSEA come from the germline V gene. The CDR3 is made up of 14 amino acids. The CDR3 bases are TGCAGTCACTTGGGCTCACCCTCACAAGAGACCCAGTACTTC. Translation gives CSHLGSPSQETQYF.

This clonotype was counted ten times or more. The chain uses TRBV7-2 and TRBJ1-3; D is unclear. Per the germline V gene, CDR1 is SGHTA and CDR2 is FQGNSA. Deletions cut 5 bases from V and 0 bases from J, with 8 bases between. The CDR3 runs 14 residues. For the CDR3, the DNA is TGTGCCAGCAGCCCGGCCCACTCTGGAAACACCATATATTTT. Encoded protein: CASSPAHSGNTIYF.

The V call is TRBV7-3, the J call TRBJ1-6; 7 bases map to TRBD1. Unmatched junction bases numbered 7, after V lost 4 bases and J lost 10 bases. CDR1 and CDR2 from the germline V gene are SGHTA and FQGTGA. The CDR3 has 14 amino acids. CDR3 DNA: TGTGCCAGCAGCTCCCTGGGACAGAGCTCACCCCTCCACTTT. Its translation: CASSSLGQSSPLHF.

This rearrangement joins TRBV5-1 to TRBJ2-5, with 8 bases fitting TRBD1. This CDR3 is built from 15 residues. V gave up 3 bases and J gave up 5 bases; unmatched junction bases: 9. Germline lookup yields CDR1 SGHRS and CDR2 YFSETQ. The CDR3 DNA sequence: TGCGCCAGCAGCTCACTTGGACAGGGACACGAGACCCAGTACTTC. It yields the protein CASSSLGQGHETQYF.

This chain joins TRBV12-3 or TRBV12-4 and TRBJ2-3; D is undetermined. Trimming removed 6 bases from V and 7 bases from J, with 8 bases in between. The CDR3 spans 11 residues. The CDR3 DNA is TGTGCCAGCAGCTACAGATATACGCAGTATTTT. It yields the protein CASSYRYTQYF.

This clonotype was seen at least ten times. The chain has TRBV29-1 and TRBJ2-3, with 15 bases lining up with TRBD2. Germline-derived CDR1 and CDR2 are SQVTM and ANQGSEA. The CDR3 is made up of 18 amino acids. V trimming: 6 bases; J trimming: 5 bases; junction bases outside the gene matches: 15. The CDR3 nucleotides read TGCAGCGTGACCACGGGACTAGCGGGGGGACGCGGAAAAGATACGCAGTATTTT. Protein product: CSVTTGLAGGRGKDTQYF.

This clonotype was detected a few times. The CDR3 bases are TGTGCCAGCAGCCAATCGGACAGGGGGTTATACGAGCAGTACTTC. As protein: CASSQSDRGLYEQYF. This chain links TRBV4-2 with TRBJ2-7; 10 nucleotides align to TRBD1. The CDR3 is made up of 15 amino acids. V was pared by 2 bases and J by 4 bases, with 5 bases of the junction left unmatched. Germline CDR1 reads LGHNA; CDR2 reads YNFKEQ.